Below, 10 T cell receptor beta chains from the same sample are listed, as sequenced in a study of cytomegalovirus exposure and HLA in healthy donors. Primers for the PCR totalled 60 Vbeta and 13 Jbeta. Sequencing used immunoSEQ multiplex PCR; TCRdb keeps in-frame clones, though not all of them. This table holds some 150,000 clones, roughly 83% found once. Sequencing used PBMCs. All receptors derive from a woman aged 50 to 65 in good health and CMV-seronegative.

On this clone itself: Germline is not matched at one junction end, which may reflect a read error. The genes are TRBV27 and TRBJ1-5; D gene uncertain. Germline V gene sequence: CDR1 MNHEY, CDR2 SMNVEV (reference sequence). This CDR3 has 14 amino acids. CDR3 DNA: TGTGCCAGCAGTCCCGTTTTCAGGAATCTGCCCCAGCATTTT. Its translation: CASSPVFRNLPQHF.

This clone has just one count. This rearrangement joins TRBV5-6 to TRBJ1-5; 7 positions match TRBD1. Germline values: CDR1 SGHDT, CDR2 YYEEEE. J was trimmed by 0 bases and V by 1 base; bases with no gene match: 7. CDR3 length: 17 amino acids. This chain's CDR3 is CASSLRSGTASNQPQHF. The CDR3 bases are TGTGCCAGCAGCTTGCGTTCCGGGACAGCTAGCAATCAGCCCCAGCATTTT.

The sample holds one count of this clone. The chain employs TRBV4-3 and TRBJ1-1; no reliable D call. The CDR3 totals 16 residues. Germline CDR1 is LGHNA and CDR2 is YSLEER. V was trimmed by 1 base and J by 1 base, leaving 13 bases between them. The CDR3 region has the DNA TGCGCCAGCAGCCAAGCGCCAGGACTGCCGAACACTGAAGCTTTCTTT. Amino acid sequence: CASSQAPGLPNTEAFF.

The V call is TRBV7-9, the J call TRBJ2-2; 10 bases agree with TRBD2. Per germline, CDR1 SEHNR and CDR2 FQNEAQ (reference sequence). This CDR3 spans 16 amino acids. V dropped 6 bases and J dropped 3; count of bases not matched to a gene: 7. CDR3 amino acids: CASRLAGAIDTGELFF. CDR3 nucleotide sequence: TGTGCCAGCAGGCTAGCGGGAGCGATTGACACCGGGGAGCTGTTTTTT.

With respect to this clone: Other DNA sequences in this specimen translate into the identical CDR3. CDR3 nucleotides: TGTGCCAGCAGCTTAGCGCTAGGACAGGGGCCTGGCTACACCTTC. Encoded protein: CASSLALGQGPGYTF. The J gene is TRBJ1-2, the V gene TRBV7-2; the match to TRBD1 covers 9 bases. The V gene's germline CDR1 is SGHTA and CDR2 FQGNSA. This CDR3 is 15 amino acids long. V lost 0 bases to trimming and J lost 7 bases; unmatched junction nucleotides: 6. Full variable domain (outside the CDR3, taken from reference TRBV7-2 and TRBJ1-2): GAGVSQSPSNKVTEKGKDVELRCDPISGHTALYWYRQSLGQGLEFLIYFQGNSAPDKSGLPSDRFSAERTGGSVSTLTIQRTQQEDSAVYLCASSLALGQGPGYTFGSGTRLTVV.

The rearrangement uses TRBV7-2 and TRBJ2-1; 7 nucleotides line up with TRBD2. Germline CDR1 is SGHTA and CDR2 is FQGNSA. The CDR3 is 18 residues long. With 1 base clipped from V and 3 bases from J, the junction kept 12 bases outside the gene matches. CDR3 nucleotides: TGTGCCAGCAGCTTAGTCGGCCCCGGCGGGGGATTCTACAATGAGCAGTTCTTC. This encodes CASSLVGPGGGFYNEQFF.

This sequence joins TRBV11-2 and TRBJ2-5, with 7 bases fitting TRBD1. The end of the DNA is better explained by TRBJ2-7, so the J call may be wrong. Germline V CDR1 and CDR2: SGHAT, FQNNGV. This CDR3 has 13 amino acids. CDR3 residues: CASSRSTGAEQYF. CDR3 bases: TGTGCCAGCAGCCGGAGCACAGGGGCCGAGCAGTACTTC.

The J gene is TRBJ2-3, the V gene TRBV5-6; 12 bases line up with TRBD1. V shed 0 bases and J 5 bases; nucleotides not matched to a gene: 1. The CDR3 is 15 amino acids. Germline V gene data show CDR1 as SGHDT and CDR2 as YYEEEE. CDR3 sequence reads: CASSLGDRGRDTQYF. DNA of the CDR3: TGTGCCAGCAGCTTGGGGGACAGGGGGCGAGATACGCAGTATTTT.

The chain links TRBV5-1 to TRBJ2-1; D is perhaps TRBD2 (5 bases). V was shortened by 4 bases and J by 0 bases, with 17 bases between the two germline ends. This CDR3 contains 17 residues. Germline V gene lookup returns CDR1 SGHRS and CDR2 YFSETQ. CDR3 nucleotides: TGCGCCAGCAGCGACACTATGGGAGCGGTCTCCTACAATGAGCAGTTCTTC. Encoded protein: CASSDTMGAVSYNEQFF.

The DNA of the CDR3 is TGTGCCAGTAGTCCCCGGACTAGCGGGAGATCCTACGAGCAGTACTTC. Translation gives CASSPRTSGRSYEQYF. The chain has TRBV19 and TRBJ2-7; 13 positions agree with TRBD2. CDR3 length: 16 residues. V was clipped by 5 bases and J by 1 base; unmatched bases: 5. The V gene's germline CDR1 is LNHDA and CDR2 SQIVND (reference sequence).